The T cell receptor (beta chain) under discussion was sequenced for a study of control samples from healthy donors and cancer patients. In its sample, this clone was seen once. Measured with immunoSEQ multiplex PCR; TCRdb has only the in-frame clones, and not every one. The repertoire has 150,000 to 200,000 clones, about 94% of them found once; the top ten carry around 13%. CDR1 is MNHEY and CDR2 is SVGAGI in the germline V gene. The CDR3 totals 14 residues. The V end lost 7 bases, the J end lost 5 bases, and 17 bases lay between the germline ends. V is TRBV6-5 and J is TRBJ2-5; the D gene is possibly TRBD1 (7 bases). The sequence came from a man aged 60 to 75 with colorectal cancer. Sequenced: PBMCs. In DNA form, the CDR3 reads TGTGCCAGCACCTACAGGGGAGGCGGGGAGACCCAGTACTTC. Protein: CASTYRGGGETQYF.